Listed here is a single T cell receptor beta chain. Its target is unknown. Preparation of the TCRbeta library used unique molecular identifiers. Each CDR3 protein is one row after TCRdb ran MiXCR on the PCR reads. Among hundreds of thousands of distinct CDR3 sequences listed, 10% to 15% were seen once. Germline V gene data show CDR1 as LGHDT and CDR2 as YNNKEL (reference sequence). V lost 1 base to trimming and J lost 6 bases, with 10 bases between them. This CDR3 has 14 residues. The sample originates from a study of T-cell reconstitution after alpha-beta-depleted transplantation in children. General study results and limits: Surviving recipient T cells and intrathymic progenitors accounted for some patients' high TCRbeta diversity at day 60. T-cell numbers and diversity one year post-transplant derived largely from freshly generated T cells. Reportedly, only several hundred clones from non-depleted graft cells drove alpha-beta T-cell counts at about two months.

This chain connects TRBV3-1 to TRBJ2-1; D unresolved. This sample comprised PBMCs, mostly from graft donor cells, obtained 360 days after TCRalphabeta/CD19-depleted stem cell transplant. The sequence was obtained from a male patient aged 10-17 years who had a stem cell transplant for acute myeloid leukemia, so the T cells may come from the graft donor. The CDR3 here is CASSQVIRCNEQFF. The CDR3 DNA reads as TGTGCCAGCAGCCAAGTAATTCGGTGCAATGAGCAGTTCTTC.